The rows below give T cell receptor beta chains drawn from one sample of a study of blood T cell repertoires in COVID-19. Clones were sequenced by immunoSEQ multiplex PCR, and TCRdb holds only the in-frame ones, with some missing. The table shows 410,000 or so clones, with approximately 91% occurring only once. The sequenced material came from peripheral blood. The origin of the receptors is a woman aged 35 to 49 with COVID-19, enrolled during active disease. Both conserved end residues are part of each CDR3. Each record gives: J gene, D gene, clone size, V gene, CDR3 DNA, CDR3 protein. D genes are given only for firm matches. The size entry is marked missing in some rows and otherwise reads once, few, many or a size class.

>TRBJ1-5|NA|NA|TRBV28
TGTGCCAGCAATGTCGTGATTGCCAGGGGTAATCAGCCCCAGCATTTT
CASNVVIARGNQPQHF
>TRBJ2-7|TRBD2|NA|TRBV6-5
TGTGCCAGCAAAAGACTAGCGGGGCGCGACGAGCAGTACTTC
CASKRLAGRDEQYF
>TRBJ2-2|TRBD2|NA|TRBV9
TGTGCCAGCGAGCGGGGGTGGAACACCGGGGAGCTGTTTTTT
CASERGWNTGELFF
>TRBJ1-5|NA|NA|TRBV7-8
TGTGCCAGCAGCTTAGCGAGGGGGGGAGGTCCTCCTCATCAGCCCCAGCATTTT
CASSLARGGGPPHQPQHF
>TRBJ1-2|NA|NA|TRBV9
TGTGCCAGCAGCGTAGATGGCGGGAGGTCCGGCTACACCTTC
CASSVDGGRSGYTF
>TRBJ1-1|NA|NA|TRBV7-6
TGTGCCAGCAGCTTATTGGGGGGGGTGATCACTGAAGCTTTCTTT
CASSLLGGVITEAFF
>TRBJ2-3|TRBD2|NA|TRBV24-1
TGTGCCACCTATGGCGGGGGGCCCACAGATACGCAGTATTTT
CATYGGGPTDTQYF
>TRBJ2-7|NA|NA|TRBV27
TGTGCCAGCTCAACCGGGACACGATACTACGAGCAGTACTTC
CASSTGTRYYEQYF
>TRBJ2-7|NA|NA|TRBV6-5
TGTGCCACCGAGCGGGTCCACTCCTACGAGCAGTACTTC
CATERVHSYEQYF
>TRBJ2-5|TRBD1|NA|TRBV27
TGTGCCAGCAGGGCACAGGGGGTCCCGGGGACCCAGTACTTC
CASRAQGVPGTQYF
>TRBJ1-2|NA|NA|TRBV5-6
TGTGCCAGCAGCCCCACAGCCTCGAATGGCTACACCTTC
CASSPTASNGYTF
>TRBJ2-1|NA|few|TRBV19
TGTGCCAGTAGTATTGGGCGGGCATCCCTTGAGCAGTTCTTC
CASSIGRASLEQFF
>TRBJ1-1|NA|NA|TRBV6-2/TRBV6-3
TGTGCCAGCAGCCTGGGGCGGAACACTGAAGCTTTCTTT
CASSLGRNTEAFF
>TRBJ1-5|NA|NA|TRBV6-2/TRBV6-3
TGTGCCAGCAGCCTTTCAGGGGCCGGGCAGCCCCAGCATTTT
CASSLSGAGQPQHF
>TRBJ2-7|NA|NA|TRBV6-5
TGTGCCAGCAGTCCACCCCGACAGGCCCTCAACGAGCAGTACTTC
CASSPPRQALNEQYF
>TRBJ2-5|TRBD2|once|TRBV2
TGTGCCAGCAGTGGACTAGCGGGGCGAGAGACCCAGTACTTC
CASSGLAGRETQYF
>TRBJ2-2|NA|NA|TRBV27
TGTGCCAGCAGTCTAACGACAGGTCCCTGGGCCACCGGGGAGCTGTTTTTT
CASSLTTGPWATGELFF
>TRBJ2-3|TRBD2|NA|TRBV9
TGTGCCAGCAGCGTGACTAGCGGGGCCTCAGATACGCAGTATTTT
CASSVTSGASDTQYF
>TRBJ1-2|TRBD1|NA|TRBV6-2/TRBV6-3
TGTGCCAGCAGTTGGGACAGGGTGGCCTACTATGGCTACACCTTC
CASSWDRVAYYGYTF
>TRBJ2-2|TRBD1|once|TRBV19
TGTGCCAGTACCTCCCCGGGACAGGGAGTCGGGGAGCTGTTTTTT
CASTSPGQGVGELFF
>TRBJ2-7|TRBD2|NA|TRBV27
TGTGCCAGCAGTTTCATAGCGGGCTACGAGCAGTACTTC
CASSFIAGYEQYF
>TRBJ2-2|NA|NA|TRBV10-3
TGTGCCATCAGTGACAGGGGGGCGAACACCGGGGAGCTGTTTTTT
CAISDRGANTGELFF
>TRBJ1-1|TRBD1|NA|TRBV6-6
TGTGCCAGCAGTTACGGGGGACAGCAGGTGGGCACTGAAGCTTTCTTT
CASSYGGQQVGTEAFF
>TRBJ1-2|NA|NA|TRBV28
TGTGCCAGCAGTTTACTTATCGGGCAGGGGCACTCTGGCTACACCTTC
CASSLLIGQGHSGYTF
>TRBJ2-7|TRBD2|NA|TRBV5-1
TGCGCCAGCTATGTCCTAGCGGGAGCGGTCGAGCAGTACTTC
CASYVLAGAVEQYF
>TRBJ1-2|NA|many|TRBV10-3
TGTGCCATCAGTGAGTCACCGGGATCTCTACGGGGCTACACCTTC
CAISESPGSLRGYTF
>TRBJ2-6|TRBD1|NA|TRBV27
TGTGCCAGCAGTTTTATTTTCGGGACAGGATCGAGTATGGCCAACGTCCTGACTTTC
CASSFIFGTGSSMANVLTF
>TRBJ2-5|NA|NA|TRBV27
TGTGCCAGCAGCCTTCCCGGGGAAGAGACCCAGTACTTC
CASSLPGEETQYF
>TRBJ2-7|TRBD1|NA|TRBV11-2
TGTGCCAGCAGCTCCCCCCGGGACAGGTTCCCCTACGAGCAGTACTTC
CASSSPRDRFPYEQYF
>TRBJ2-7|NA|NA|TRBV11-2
TGTGCCAGCAGCTTAGGCCGGGATAAGGGCTACGAGCAGTACTTC
CASSLGRDKGYEQYF
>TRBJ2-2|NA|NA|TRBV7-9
TGTGCCAGCAGCATGGACACCACCGGGGAGCTGTTTTTT
CASSMDTTGELFF
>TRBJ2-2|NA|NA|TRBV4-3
TGCGCCAGCAGCCCCGAGGCCGGGGAGCTGTTTTTT
CASSPEAGELFF
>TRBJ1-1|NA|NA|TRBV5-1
TGCGCCAGCAGCTTGAAGCTGGACACTGAAGCTTTCTTT
CASSLKLDTEAFF
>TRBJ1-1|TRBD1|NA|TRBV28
TGTGCCAGCAGTTCCACACCTACAGGGGAGAACACTGAAGCTTTCTTT
CASSSTPTGENTEAFF
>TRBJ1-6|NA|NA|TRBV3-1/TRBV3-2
TGTGCCAGCAGCCAGGGGCCGAATTCACCCCTCCACTTT
CASSQGPNSPLHF
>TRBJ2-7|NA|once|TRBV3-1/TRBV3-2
TGTGCCAGCAGCCACGGGACTGGCGAGCAGTACTTC
CASSHGTGEQYF